This T cell receptor beta chain was recorded in a study of blood T cell repertoires in COVID-19. About the study: Italy, Spain and the United States were the sources of the convalescent and acute COVID-19 samples.

The germline V gene encodes CDR1 SNHLY and CDR2 FYNNEI. The V and J ends lost 6 bases and 4 bases, in that order; junction bases with no gene match: 8. The CDR3 spans 14 residues. Per the authors' pipeline: Amplification with reference gene primers provided the estimates of nucleated cell counts. Method: immunoSEQ multiplex PCR; TCRdb's copy keeps in-frame clones and lacks some. From that table come the V and J calls and clone size; the DNA was used to work out D and trimming. The table records 150,000 or so clones, 81% of them present only once. The rearrangement links TRBV2 to TRBJ2-5; 7 nucleotides agree with TRBD1. The sequence derives from a woman in her thirties or forties with acute COVID-19. The material sequenced was PBMCs or T cells enriched from blood (not recorded which). The CDR3 region has the DNA TGTGCCAGCAGAATACAGGGGCGCTTAGAGACCCAGTACTTC. Amino acids: CASRIQGRLETQYF.